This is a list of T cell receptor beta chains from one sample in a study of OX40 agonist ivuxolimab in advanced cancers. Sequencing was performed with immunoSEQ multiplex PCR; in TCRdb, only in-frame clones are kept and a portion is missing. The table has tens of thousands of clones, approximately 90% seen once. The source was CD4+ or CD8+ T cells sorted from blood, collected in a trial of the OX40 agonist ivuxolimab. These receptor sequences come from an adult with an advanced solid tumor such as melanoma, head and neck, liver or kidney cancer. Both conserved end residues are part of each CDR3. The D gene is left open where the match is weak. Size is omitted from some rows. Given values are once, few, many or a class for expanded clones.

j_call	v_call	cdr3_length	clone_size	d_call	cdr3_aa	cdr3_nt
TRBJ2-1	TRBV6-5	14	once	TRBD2	CASSSRLATNEQFF	TGTGCCAGCAGTTCCCGACTAGCGACCAATGAGCAGTTCTTC
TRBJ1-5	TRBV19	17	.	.	CASSIFTRVRLDQPQHF	TGTGCCAGTAGTATCTTTACGCGGGTCCGTTTGGATCAGCCCCAGCATTTT
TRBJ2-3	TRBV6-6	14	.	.	CASSYGTGSDTQYF	TGTGCCAGCAGTTACGGTACAGGGTCAGATACGCAGTATTTT
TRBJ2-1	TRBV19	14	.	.	CASSIGGYYNEQFF	TGTGCCAGTAGTATCGGCGGATACTACAATGAGCAGTTCTTC
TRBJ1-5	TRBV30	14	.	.	CAWTEGPSNQPQHF	TGTGCCTGGACCGAGGGACCGAGCAATCAGCCCCAGCATTTT
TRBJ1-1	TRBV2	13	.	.	CASSEAPRTEAFF	TGTGCCAGCAGTGAAGCCCCACGGACAGAAGCTTTCTTT
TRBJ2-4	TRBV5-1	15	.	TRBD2	CASSLRREGRNIQYF	TGCGCCAGCAGCTTGCGGAGGGAGGGTCGGAACATTCAGTACTTC
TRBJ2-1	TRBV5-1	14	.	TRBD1	CASSRTGTRNEQFF	TGCGCCAGCAGCCGGACAGGGACACGCAATGAGCAGTTCTTC
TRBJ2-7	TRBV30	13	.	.	CAWSSSGVYEQYF	TGTGCCTGGAGCTCATCAGGGGTCTACGAGCAGTACTTC
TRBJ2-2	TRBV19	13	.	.	CASSIASTGELFF	TGTGCCAGTAGTATAGCCTCGACAGGGGAGCTGTTTTTT
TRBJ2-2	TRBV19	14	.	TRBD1	CASRPTGATGELFF	TGTGCCAGTAGGCCGACAGGGGCGACCGGGGAGCTGTTTTTT
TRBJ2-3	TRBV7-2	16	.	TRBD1	CASSLAWTGGADTQYF	TGTGCCAGCAGCTTAGCCTGGACAGGCGGCGCAGATACGCAGTATTTT
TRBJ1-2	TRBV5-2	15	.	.	CASSQDPGMNYGYTF	TGCGCCAGCAGCCAAGATCCAGGTATGAACTATGGCTACACCTTC
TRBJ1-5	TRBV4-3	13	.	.	CASSLGFNQPQHF	TGCGCCAGCAGCCTAGGGTTCAATCAGCCCCAGCATTTT
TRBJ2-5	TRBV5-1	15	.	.	CASSLDFAGDETQYF	TGCGCCAGCAGCTTAGATTTTGCGGGCGATGAGACCCAGTACTTC
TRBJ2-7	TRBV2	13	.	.	CASSGRSIDEQYF	TGTGCCAGCAGCGGAAGGTCCATTGACGAGCAGTACTTC
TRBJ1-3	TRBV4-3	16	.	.	CASSHVIGVSGNTIYF	TGCGCCAGCAGCCACGTAATAGGGGTCTCTGGAAACACCATATATTTT
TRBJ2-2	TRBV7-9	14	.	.	CASSPGVWTGELFF	TGTGCCAGCAGCCCAGGAGTTTGGACCGGGGAGCTGTTTTTT
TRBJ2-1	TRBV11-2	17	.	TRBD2	CASSLQLAASSYNEQFF	TGTGCCAGCAGCTTACAGCTAGCGGCAAGCTCCTACAATGAGCAGTTCTTC
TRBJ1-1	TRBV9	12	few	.	CASSVVRNEAFF	TGTGCCAGCAGCGTAGTCAGGAATGAAGCTTTCTTT
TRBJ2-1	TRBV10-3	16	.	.	CAISDLGARQYNEQFF	TGTGCCATCAGTGATTTGGGGGCGCGGCAGTACAATGAGCAGTTCTTC
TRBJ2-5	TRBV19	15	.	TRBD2	CASSRRVAGAETQYF	TGTGCCAGTAGTCGGCGGGTAGCGGGGGCGGAGACCCAGTACTTC
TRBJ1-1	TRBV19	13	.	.	CASSPTAGTEAFF	TGTGCCAGTAGTCCGACAGCGGGCACTGAAGCTTTCTTT
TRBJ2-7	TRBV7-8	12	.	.	CASSFIVDEQYF	TGTGCCAGCAGCTTTATTGTGGACGAGCAGTACTTC
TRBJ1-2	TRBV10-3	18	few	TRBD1	CAISPRVGTGNAITGYTF	TGTGCCATCAGTCCGAGGGTGGGGACAGGGAATGCTATCACTGGCTACACCTTC
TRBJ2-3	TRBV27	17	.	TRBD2	CASRSVILAGGKDTQYF	TGTGCCAGCAGATCAGTCATACTAGCGGGGGGAAAAGATACGCAGTATTTT
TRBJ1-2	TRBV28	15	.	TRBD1	CASSLPGTGGNGYTF	TGTGCCAGCAGTTTGCCCGGGACAGGGGGCAATGGCTACACCTTC
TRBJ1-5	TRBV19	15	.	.	CASSIRGAPNQPQHF	TGTGCCAGTAGTATTAGGGGCGCACCGAATCAGCCCCAGCATTTT
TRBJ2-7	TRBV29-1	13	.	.	CSARRGSSYEQYF	TGCAGCGCCCGCCGAGGGTCCTCCTACGAGCAGTACTTC
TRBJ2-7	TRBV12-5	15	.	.	CASGFQGASSYEQYF	TGTGCTAGTGGTTTTCAAGGGGCGTCCTCCTACGAGCAGTACTTC
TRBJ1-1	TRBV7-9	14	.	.	CASSLRTDNTEAFF	TGTGCCAGCAGCTTACGCACGGATAACACTGAAGCTTTCTTT